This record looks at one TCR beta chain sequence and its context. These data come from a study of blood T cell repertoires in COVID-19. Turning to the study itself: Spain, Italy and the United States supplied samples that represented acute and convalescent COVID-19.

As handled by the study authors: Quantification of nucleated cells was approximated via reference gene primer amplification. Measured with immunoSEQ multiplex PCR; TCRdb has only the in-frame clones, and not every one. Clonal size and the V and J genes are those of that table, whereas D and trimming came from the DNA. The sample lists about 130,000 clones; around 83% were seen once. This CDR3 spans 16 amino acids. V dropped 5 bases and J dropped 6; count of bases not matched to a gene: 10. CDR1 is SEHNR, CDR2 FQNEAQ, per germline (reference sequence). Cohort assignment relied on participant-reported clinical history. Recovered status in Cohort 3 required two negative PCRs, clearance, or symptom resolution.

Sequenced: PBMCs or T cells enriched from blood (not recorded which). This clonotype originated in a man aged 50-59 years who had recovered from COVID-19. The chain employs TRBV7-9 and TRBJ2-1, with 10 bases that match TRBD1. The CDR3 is CASSPGDRGFSNEQFF. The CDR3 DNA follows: TGTGCCAGCAGCCCCGGGGACAGGGGCTTCAGCAATGAGCAGTTCTTC.